Listed here are 25 T cell receptor beta chains from one sample, sequenced in a study of STAT3 mutations in large granular lymphocyte leukemia. Findings of the study overall: Every T-LGLL patient had at least one immunodominant TCRbeta clonotype.

Libraries were prepared by immunoSEQ multiplex PCR; TCRdb keeps only in-frame clonotypes and omits some of them. Here the sample spans tens of thousands of clones, 94% being singletons. Their target antigens are unknown. The sequenced sample was peripheral blood mononuclear cells. The receptors derive from a middle-aged man with T-cell large granular lymphocyte leukemia. Some clones in this sample may be carry-over from other donors' samples.

V and J are TRBV19 and TRBJ1-2; no reliable D call. Germline CDR1 LNHDA, CDR2 SQIVND (reference sequence). V was clipped by 7 bases and J by 8 bases, with 23 bases between them. This CDR3 contains 15 residues. CDR3 in amino acids: CASTQLWPRSGGYTF. The CDR3 region has the DNA TGTGCCAGTACCCAGCTTTGGCCGCGGTCGGGGGGCTACACCTTC. The full variable domain, its missing parts supplied by reference TRBV19 and TRBJ1-2, is DGGITQSPKYLFRKEGQNVTLSCEQNLNHDAMYWYRQDPGQGLRLIYYSQIVNDFQKGDIAEGYSVSREKKESFPLTVTSAQKNPTAFYLCASTQLWPRSGGYTFGSGTRLTVV.

This clone was recorded only once. The chain has TRBV6-5 and TRBJ2-7; D is perhaps TRBD2 (5 bases). Per germline, CDR1 MNHEY and CDR2 SVGAGI. This CDR3 region has 14 residues. The V end was cut by 2 bases, the J end by 2 bases, with 10 bases between. CDR3 bases: TGTGCCAGCAGTTACGAACGGGGTACCTACGAGCAGTACTTC. Encoded protein: CASSYERGTYEQYF.

The table lists this clone with a count of one. The V call is TRBV13, the J call TRBJ1-2; the D is unclear. V lost 2 bases and J lost 2, with 9 bases in between. Looked up from germline, CDR1 is PRHDT and CDR2 is FYEKMQ (reference sequence). The CDR3 extends over 14 amino acids. CDR3 nucleotides: TGTGCCAGCAGCTTACTGGGTTGGAACTATGGCTACACCTTC. Translated, it gives CASSLLGWNYGYTF.

The chain has TRBV19 and TRBJ2-3, with 9 bases aligning to TRBD1. The length of the CDR3 is 15 residues. V was clipped by 6 bases and J by 0 bases; unmatched bases: 4. Germline V CDR1 and CDR2: LNHDA, SQIVND (reference sequence). The CDR3 region has the DNA TGTGCCAGTAGGAGGACAGGGGTAAGCACAGATACGCAGTATTTT. This sequence encodes CASRRTGVSTDTQYF.

The rearrangement links TRBV29-1 to TRBJ2-7; possibly TRBD1 or TRBD2 for D (5 bases each). Trimming removed 6 bases at V and 3 bases at J, with 12 bases between. This CDR3 is built from 12 residues. CDR1 and CDR2 from the germline V gene are SQVTM and ANQGSEA. The CDR3 nucleotides read TGCAGCGTCCCGGGGCCGGTCTACGAGCAGTACTTC. Translation: CSVPGPVYEQYF.

This chain links TRBV27 with TRBJ2-3; maybe TRBD2 (6 bases). V lost 1 base to trimming and J lost 9 bases, with 14 bases between them. CDR1 MNHEY and CDR2 SMNVEV come from the germline V gene (reference sequence). The CDR3 is made up of 14 amino acids. CDR3: CASSLYPGGGTQYF. The DNA of the CDR3 is TGTGCCAGCAGTTTATACCCCGGGGGTGGCACGCAGTATTTT.

This chain connects TRBV9 to TRBJ2-3; no firm D call. This CDR3 contains 13 residues. Germline CDR1 and CDR2: SGDLS and YYNGEE. Trimming cost V 0 bases and J 6 bases, with 8 bases left between them. The DNA for the CDR3 is TGTGCCAGCAGCGTAGTCGGCCTGGATACGCAGTATTTT. It is translated as CASSVVGLDTQYF. Complete variable domain (other parts from reference TRBV9 and TRBJ2-3): DSGVTQTPKHLITATGQRVTLRCSPRSGDLSVYWYQQSLDQGLQFLIQYYNGEERAKGNILERFSAQQFPDLHSELNLSSLELGDSALYFCASSVVGLDTQYFGPGTRLTVL.

The chain employs TRBV5-1 and TRBJ2-3; D is possibly TRBD1 (6 bases). The CDR3 totals 14 residues. Germline V gives CDR1 SGHRS, CDR2 YFSETQ. Trimming took off 4 bases at V and 2 bases at J, with 11 bases between the two ends. Written as DNA, the CDR3 is TGCGCCAGCAGCCTAACAGGGTTCACAGATACGCAGTATTTT. Translating gives CASSLTGFTDTQYF.

J is TRBJ1-2 and V is TRBV28; D is undetermined. V gave up 2 bases and J gave up 4 bases, with 11 bases separating them. The length of the CDR3 is 14 residues. Germline CDR1 is MDHEN and CDR2 is SYDVKM. CDR3 loop: CASSLDGITYGYTF. The CDR3 DNA sequence: TGTGCCAGCAGTTTAGACGGGATTACCTATGGCTACACCTTC.

The chain combines TRBV6-1 with TRBJ2-3; D ambiguous. This CDR3 contains 15 residues. Trimming removed 2 bases at V and 7 bases at J, with 16 bases between. The germline V gene encodes CDR1 MNHNS and CDR2 SASEGT. The CDR3 DNA is TGTGCCAGCAGTGAATACACCCAGGCGCGTAATACGCAGTATTTT. Its translation is CASSEYTQARNTQYF.

The chain combines TRBV13 with TRBJ1-5; 10 nucleotides align to TRBD1. Germline loops: CDR1 PRHDT, CDR2 FYEKMQ (reference sequence). V shed 0 bases and J 4 bases; nucleotides not matched to a gene: 3. The CDR3 sequence is 16 residues long. CDR3 region: CASSLGGTGENQPQHF. CDR3 coding DNA: TGTGCCAGCAGCTTAGGAGGGACAGGGGAGAATCAGCCCCAGCATTTT.

This clone was seen only once. The V gene is TRBV4-3, the J gene TRBJ1-1, with D possibly being TRBD1 (5 bases). CDR3 size: 14 residues. Trimming cost V 0 bases and J 6 bases, with 11 bases left between them. From germline, CDR1 is LGHNA and CDR2 YSLEER. CDR3 sequence (DNA): TGCGCCAGCAGCCAAGAGGCCCAGGGACCTGAAGCTTTCTTT. Residues: CASSQEAQGPEAFF.

CDR3 bases: TGTGCCAGCAGCTTGGGAAGGGGAGGGAATTCACCCCTCCACTTT. Its protein is CASSLGRGGNSPLHF. The J gene is TRBJ1-6, the V gene TRBV5-4; a weak D match, TRBD1 (5 bases). Germline V lookup: CDR1 SGHNT, CDR2 YYREEE (reference sequence). The CDR3 loop spans 15 amino acids. V shed 0 bases and J shed 7 bases, with 11 bases lying between them.

This chain connects TRBV14 to TRBJ1-4; D remains unclear. Between the trimmed V and J ends, which lost 6 bases and 7 bases, there was a span of 9 bases. The CDR3 runs to 12 residues. Germline V gene sequence: CDR1 SGHDN, CDR2 FVKESK. The CDR3 DNA reads TGTGCCAGCAGTTTCGACGGTGAAAAACTGTTTTTT. Translated: CASSFDGEKLFF.

DNA for the CDR3: TGTGCCAGTGGACTAACAGGGAGGTTGAATGGCTACACCTTC. Protein product: CASGLTGRLNGYTF. The J gene is TRBJ1-2, the V gene TRBV19; D is possibly TRBD1 (6 bases). The germline CDR1 and CDR2 sequences are LNHDA and SQIVND (reference sequence). The CDR3 contains 14 residues. V lost 8 bases and J 6 bases, leaving 19 bases between the germline ends. Drawing the rest from reference TRBV19 and TRBJ1-2, the complete variable domain is DGGITQSPKYLFRKEGQNVTLSCEQNLNHDAMYWYRQDPGQGLRLIYYSQIVNDFQKGDIAEGYSVSREKKESFPLTVTSAQKNPTAFYLCASGLTGRLNGYTFGSGTRLTVV.

Only one count was recorded for this clone. The rearrangement uses TRBV4-3 and TRBJ2-3; D is possibly TRBD1 (5 bases). CDR1 and CDR2 from the germline V gene are LGHNA and YSLEER. Between the trimmed V and J ends, which lost 2 bases and 2 bases, there was a span of 8 bases. The CDR3 runs to 14 residues. The DNA of the CDR3 is TGCGCCAGCAGCCAACCCGGACACACAGATACGCAGTATTTT. The encoded protein is CASSQPGHTDTQYF.

The chain employs TRBV16 and TRBJ2-1; TRBD1 matches 7 bases. This CDR3 has 16 residues. The trim removed 0 bases at V and 4 bases at J, leaving 6 bases unmatched. Germline V CDR1 and CDR2: KGHSY, FQNENV. CDR3 region: CASSQSRQGEYNEQFF. The CDR3 DNA is TGTGCCAGCAGCCAATCGAGGCAGGGGGAGTACAATGAGCAGTTCTTC.

The J gene is TRBJ2-3, the V gene TRBV7-2; D remains ambiguous. V was trimmed by 6 bases and J by 1 base, leaving 11 bases between them. The CDR3 length is 14 residues. Per the germline V gene, CDR1 is SGHTA and CDR2 is FQGNSA. The CDR3 loop reads CASSWTPGTDTQYF. The CDR3 coding sequence is TGTGCCAGCAGTTGGACCCCTGGCACAGATACGCAGTATTTT.

This clone showed up just once. J is TRBJ1-2 and V is TRBV15; perhaps TRBD1 as D (6 bases). This CDR3 comprises 15 residues. Germline V CDR1 and CDR2: LNHNV, YYDKDF (reference sequence). V lost 5 bases and J 4 bases, leaving 17 bases between the germline ends. The CDR3 coding sequence is TGTGCCACCAGCCCCCGAAGGGGGATAATCTATGGCTACACCTTC. Translation gives CATSPRRGIIYGYTF.

This clone was found once. The chain uses TRBV19 and TRBJ1-6, with D possibly being TRBD1 (5 bases). The V gene lost 3 bases and the J gene lost 8 bases, with 8 bases spanning the gap. The CDR3 spans 13 residues. The germline V gene encodes CDR1 LNHDA and CDR2 SQIVND (reference sequence). The CDR3 sequence: CASSMKGDSPLHF. The CDR3, as DNA: TGTGCCAGTAGTATGAAAGGGGATTCACCCCTCCACTTT.

The chain is built from TRBV5-1 and TRBJ1-2; a weak D match, TRBD1 (5 bases). The CDR3 loop spans 12 amino acids. The germline gives CDR1 SGHRS, CDR2 YFSETQ. The V end lost 3 bases, the J end lost 5 bases, and 8 bases lay between the germline ends. In nucleotides, the CDR3 is TGCGCCAGCAGCTCCCAGGGATATGGCTACACCTTC. Its protein is CASSSQGYGYTF.

The chain joins TRBV2 to TRBJ1-5; D is uncertain. Trimming cost V 1 base and J 1 base, with 8 bases left between them. The CDR3 loop spans 15 amino acids. Germline V lookup: CDR1 SNHLY, CDR2 FYNNEI. CDR3 DNA: TGTGCCAGCAGTGAAGGGGCAGTGAGCAATCAGCCCCAGCATTTT. Amino acid sequence: CASSEGAVSNQPQHF.

The chain carries TRBV18 and TRBJ1-1; TRBD1 agrees at 7 bases. In germline, CDR1 is KGHSH, CDR2 LQKENI. The CDR3 runs 14 residues. Trimming at V came to 6 bases and at J to 0 bases, leaving 4 bases not matched to a gene. CDR3 nucleotides: TGTGCCAGCTCCCAGGGGACAGTGAACACTGAAGCTTTCTTT. Translated: CASSQGTVNTEAFF.

The gene calls are TRBV28 and TRBJ1-2; D is ambiguous. V dropped 5 bases and J dropped 7 bases, with 11 bases sitting between them. CDR1 is MDHEN, CDR2 SYDVKM, per germline. CDR3 length: 12 residues. Here the CDR3 reads CASSVVLGGYTF. The CDR3, as DNA: TGTGCCAGCAGTGTTGTCCTTGGTGGCTACACCTTC.

V is TRBV19 and J is TRBJ2-7; the D gene is possibly TRBD1 (5 bases). CDR3 length: 13 amino acids. CDR1 LNHDA and CDR2 SQIVND come from the germline V gene (reference sequence). V dropped 5 bases and J dropped 0 bases, with 8 bases sitting between them. The CDR3 sequence is CASSVDSSYEQYF. DNA for the CDR3: TGTGCCAGTAGTGTTGACAGCTCCTACGAGCAGTACTTC.